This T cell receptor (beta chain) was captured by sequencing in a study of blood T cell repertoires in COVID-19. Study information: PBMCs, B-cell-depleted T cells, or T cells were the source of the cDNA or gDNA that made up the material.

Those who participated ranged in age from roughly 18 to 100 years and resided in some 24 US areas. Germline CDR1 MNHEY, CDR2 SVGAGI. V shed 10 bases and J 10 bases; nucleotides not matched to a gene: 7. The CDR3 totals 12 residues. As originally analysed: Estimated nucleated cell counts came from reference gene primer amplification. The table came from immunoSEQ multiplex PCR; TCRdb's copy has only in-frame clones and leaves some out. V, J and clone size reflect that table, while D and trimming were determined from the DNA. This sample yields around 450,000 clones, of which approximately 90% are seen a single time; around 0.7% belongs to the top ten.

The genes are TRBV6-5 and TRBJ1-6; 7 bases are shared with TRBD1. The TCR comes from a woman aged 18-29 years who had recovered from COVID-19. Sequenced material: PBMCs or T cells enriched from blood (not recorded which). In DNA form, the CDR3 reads TGTGCCACCCTGACAGGGCAGTCACCCCTCCACTTT. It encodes CATLTGQSPLHF.